The rows below give T cell receptor beta chains drawn from one sample of a study of blood T cell repertoires in COVID-19. Libraries were prepared by immunoSEQ multiplex PCR; TCRdb keeps only in-frame clonotypes and omits some of them. The profile shows 250,000 or so clones, 75% to 90% of them singletons. Source material: peripheral blood. These receptors came from a woman aged 40 to 50 who had recovered from COVID-19. Each CDR3 is given with its conserved first and last residue. D genes are given only for firm matches. Size values are once, few and many counts, or a class for expanded clones, and some rows have none.

TRBJ2-5,.,TRBV7-3,.,TGTGCCAGCAGCGCCACTGGGACTGTGGGGGAGACCCAGTACTTC,CASSATGTVGETQYF
TRBJ1-1,.,TRBV18,.,TGTGCCAGCTCACCGGGAGGGGTACTTGGGACTGAAGCTTTCTTT,CASSPGGVLGTEAFF
TRBJ1-1,.,TRBV30,.,TGTGCCTGGAGCAGGGGATTCGGAACTGAAGCTTTCTTT,CAWSRGFGTEAFF
TRBJ2-3,.,TRBV19,.,TGTGCCAGTAGTCCTTCGGGGGACGCGGAGGTCCCCACAGATACGCAGTATTTT,CASSPSGDAEVPTDTQYF
TRBJ2-5,.,TRBV18,TRBD2,TGTGCCAGCTCACCCGGGACTAGCGGGAGTTGGGCGACCCAGTACTTC,CASSPGTSGSWATQYF
TRBJ2-6,.,TRBV19,.,TGTGCCAGTAGTATACTCCCCAGCTCTGGGGCCAACGTCCTGACTTTC,CASSILPSSGANVLTF
TRBJ2-1,.,TRBV5-1,.,TGCGCCAGCAGTGGCACAGCCAATGAGCAGTTCTTC,CASSGTANEQFF
TRBJ2-1,.,TRBV20-1,.,TGCAGTGCTAGTCCACCGCCGGGCAATGAGCAGTTCTTC,CSASPPPGNEQFF
TRBJ1-6,.,TRBV5-1,TRBD1,TGCGCCAGCAGGTCAACGACAGGGCCTCTATCACCCCTCCACTTT,CASRSTTGPLSPLHF
TRBJ2-2,.,TRBV3-1/TRBV3-2,.,TGTGCCAGCAGCCGAACTTTGACAGGAGCCGGCGGGGAGCTGTTTTTT,CASSRTLTGAGGELFF
TRBJ2-5,.,TRBV7-7,.,TGTGCCAGCAGCTTGGACTCAACCCCCACGGAGACCCAGTACTTC,CASSLDSTPTETQYF
TRBJ1-1,.,TRBV9,TRBD1,TGTGCCAGCAGCGGTACAGGGGGCATGGAAGCTTTCTTT,CASSGTGGMEAFF
TRBJ2-5,.,TRBV5-6,TRBD2,TGTGCCAGCAGCTTGGCGGGACTAGCGGGAGGAAGCGGGTCAGAGACCCAGTACTTC,CASSLAGLAGGSGSETQYF
TRBJ1-1,once,TRBV4-3,.,TGCGCCAGCAGCCAGGATACCTGGACAACGAACACTGAAGCTTTCTTT,CASSQDTWTTNTEAFF
TRBJ2-1,.,TRBV6-4,.,TGTGCCAGCAGCCCCGCGTCTGCAGGCGCTTTTTACAATGAGCAGTTCTTC,CASSPASAGAFYNEQFF
TRBJ1-1,.,TRBV30,.,TGTGCCTGGAGTCATACTGGGGCAGGGCTGGGGGGTGAAGCTTTCTTT,CAWSHTGAGLGGEAFF
TRBJ2-2,.,TRBV4-1,TRBD2,TGCGCCAGCAGCCAGGGGACTAGCGGGGGATCCGGGGAGCTGTTTTTT,CASSQGTSGGSGELFF
TRBJ2-3,.,TRBV2,.,TGTGCCAGCAGTGATTTCGTACCTCCGAGGGCAGATACGCAGTATTTT,CASSDFVPPRADTQYF
TRBJ1-6,.,TRBV5-4,.,TGTGCCAGCAGCTTGGACGTCGGCGGGCTCAATTCACCCCTCCACTTT,CASSLDVGGLNSPLHF
TRBJ1-3,.,TRBV29-1,.,TGCAGCGTTGAAGGGAGGGGTACAAACACCATATATTTT,CSVEGRGTNTIYF
TRBJ2-1,.,TRBV1,.,TGCACCACCATTACTCAGAGGGATCGCTACAATGAGCAGTTCTTC,CTTITQRDRYNEQFF
TRBJ2-5,.,TRBV15,TRBD1,TGTGCCACCAGCAGAGGGATTGGGACAGTGGAAGAGACCCAGTACTTC,CATSRGIGTVEETQYF
TRBJ2-1,.,TRBV13,TRBD2,TGTGCCAGCAGCGTGGGTAGCGGGACCTCCTACAATGAGCAGTTCTTC,CASSVGSGTSYNEQFF
TRBJ2-7,.,TRBV11-2,.,TGTGCCAGCAGCTTAGTGGAGGGTGTTACCTACGAGCAGTACTTC,CASSLVEGVTYEQYF
TRBJ1-2,.,TRBV3-1/TRBV3-2,.,TGTGCCAGCAGCCCCCGAGCTAACTATGGCTACACCTTC,CASSPRANYGYTF
TRBJ2-2,.,TRBV4-3,TRBD2,TGCGCCAGCAGCCGCGGACTAGCGGAGAACACCGGGGAGCTGTTTTTT,CASSRGLAENTGELFF
TRBJ1-3,few,TRBV6-6,.,TGTGCCAGCAGCCCCGCACAGGGCTCTGGAAACACCATATATTTT,CASSPAQGSGNTIYF
TRBJ2-3,.,TRBV4-1,.,TGCGCCAGCAGCCAAGAGGGGGCTGGGATAGGCACAGATACGCAGTATTTT,CASSQEGAGIGTDTQYF
TRBJ2-3,.,TRBV19,TRBD2,TGTGCCAGTATCGAAGACGGGAGGGATACGCAGTATTTT,CASIEDGRDTQYF
TRBJ2-4,once,TRBV19,.,TGTGCCAGTACCGTCGGGGCCAAAAACATTCAGTACTTC,CASTVGAKNIQYF
TRBJ2-1,.,TRBV7-2,TRBD2,TGTGCCAGCAGCTTACCGACTAGCGATGAGCAGTTCTTC,CASSLPTSDEQFF
TRBJ2-1,.,TRBV27,TRBD1,TGTGCCAGCAGTTTTCCGCTTGGGACAGGGCTATCCCATGAGCAGTTCTTC,CASSFPLGTGLSHEQFF
TRBJ1-2,.,TRBV5-1,.,TGCGCCAGCAGCTTGGAGGACAGCTATGGCTACACCTTC,CASSLEDSYGYTF
TRBJ1-1,.,TRBV6-1,TRBD1,TGTGCCAGCAGTGAAATCACAGGGGCCTCTGGTGAAGCTTTCTTT,CASSEITGASGEAFF
TRBJ2-5,.,TRBV15,.,TGTGCCACCAGCGGTTTAGCGGAAGAGACCCAGTACTTC,CATSGLAEETQYF
TRBJ1-2,.,TRBV19,.,TGTGCCAGTAGTATACAGGGGCGTAACTATGGCTACACCTTC,CASSIQGRNYGYTF
TRBJ2-6,.,TRBV19,TRBD1,TGTGCCAGTAGTACCCGACAGGGTCGGTCGGGGGCCAACGTCCTGACTTTC,CASSTRQGRSGANVLTF
TRBJ2-2,.,TRBV18,TRBD1,TGTGCCAGCTCACCACTAAGACAGGGGGCGAACACCGGGGAGCTGTTTTTT,CASSPLRQGANTGELFF
TRBJ1-2,.,TRBV5-4,.,TGTGCCAGCAGCTTGTTCGGGATTGACTATGGCTACACCTTC,CASSLFGIDYGYTF
TRBJ1-4,.,TRBV5-1,TRBD1,TGCGCCAGCAGCGACAGGGCCGGGGGCGAAAAACTGTTTTTT,CASSDRAGGEKLFF
TRBJ1-1,once,TRBV27,.,TGTGCCAGCAGTAATCCAGGGGTTCCCACTGAAGCTTTCTTT,CASSNPGVPTEAFF
TRBJ2-1,.,TRBV5-6,TRBD2,TGTGCCAGCTCGAATGAGGGGAGCGGGGGGGCCGGTGAGCAGTTCTTC,CASSNEGSGGAGEQFF
TRBJ2-3,.,TRBV7-6,.,TGTGCCAGCAGCTTATTAGAGTACCTTATGGATACGCAGTATTTT,CASSLLEYLMDTQYF
TRBJ2-5,.,TRBV7-7,TRBD1,TGTGCCAGCAGCCAAACGGGACAGCAAGAGACCCAGTACTTC,CASSQTGQQETQYF
TRBJ2-7,.,TRBV6-2/TRBV6-3,.,TGTGCCAGCAGTTACCCCGGGGGTTCCTCCTACGAGCAGTACTTC,CASSYPGGSSYEQYF
TRBJ1-2,.,TRBV5-1,TRBD1,TGCGCCAGCAGCGCCGGCCGGACAGGGGATGGCTACACCTTC,CASSAGRTGDGYTF
TRBJ2-1,.,TRBV5-1,TRBD1,TGCGCCAGCAGCGACAGGGGTGACTCCTACAATGAGCAGTTCTTC,CASSDRGDSYNEQFF
TRBJ2-7,.,TRBV2,TRBD1,TGTGCCAGCAGTGACTCCTGGGACAGGGGAACCTACGAGCAGTACTTC,CASSDSWDRGTYEQYF
TRBJ2-6,.,TRBV10-3,.,TGTGCCATCAGTTCCTCGGGTCGGGACTCTGGGGCCAACGTCCTGACTTTC,CAISSSGRDSGANVLTF
TRBJ2-3,.,TRBV4-1,TRBD1,TGCGCCAGCAGCCAAGTCGGACAGGGAGCCACAGATACGCAGTATTTT,CASSQVGQGATDTQYF
TRBJ2-3,.,TRBV7-2,TRBD2,TGTGCCAGCAGCTTAGGGCTAGCGGGGATAGATACGCAGTATTTT,CASSLGLAGIDTQYF
TRBJ2-2,.,TRBV27,TRBD1,TGTGCCAGCAGCATGGGACAGGGCGGGGTGACCGGGGAGCTGTTTTTT,CASSMGQGGVTGELFF
TRBJ1-4,.,TRBV7-9,.,TGTGCCAGCAGCTTAAGCCAGGGTCGGGAAAAACTGTTTTTT,CASSLSQGREKLFF
TRBJ2-5,.,TRBV11-2,.,TGTGCCAGCAGCTTACTGTGGCCGGGGGAGACCCAGTACTTC,CASSLLWPGETQYF
TRBJ1-3,.,TRBV10-2,TRBD1,TGCGCCAGCAGGGGGACAGATGGAAACACCATATATTTT,CASRGTDGNTIYF
TRBJ2-2,.,TRBV12-3/TRBV12-4,.,TGTGCCAGCAGGGTAGATGGCGGGGAGCTGTTTTTT,CASRVDGGELFF
TRBJ1-2,.,TRBV28,TRBD1,TGTGCCAGCAGTAACACAGGGGTGGGCTATGGCTACACCTTC,CASSNTGVGYGYTF
TRBJ2-3,once,TRBV24-1,TRBD1,TGTGCCACCGCCGGGACAGGGGGCCCCAGCGATACGCAGTATTTT,CATAGTGGPSDTQYF
TRBJ2-3,.,TRBV7-9,TRBD2,TGTGCCAGCAGCTTTCTCGGACTAGCGGGGCCCACAGATACGCAGTATTTT,CASSFLGLAGPTDTQYF
TRBJ2-3,.,TRBV5-1,.,TGCGCCAGCAGCCTGACTAGTCTAGGTTTCACAGATACGCAGTATTTT,CASSLTSLGFTDTQYF